This T cell receptor (beta chain) was recorded in a study of shared clonotypes between healthy human individuals. Background on the study: Three CD4 naive, three CD4 memory, two CD8 naive and one CD8 memory plate were used per donor.

Trimming removed 5 bases from V and 2 bases from J, with 12 bases in between. The CDR3 length is 14 residues. Germline CDR1 SGDLS, CDR2 YYNGEE. Both subsets, CD45RA+ naive and CD45RA-negative memory, were split from the CD4+ cells. Measured with immunoSEQ multiplex PCR; TCRdb has only the in-frame clones, and not every one. Of about 2.4 million clones listed, around nine tenths are singletons. The receptor was derived from a man between 18 and 29 years old in good health. Sequencing used naive CD4+ T cells sorted from blood. Sample subset: CD45RA+ positively selected. V and J are TRBV9 and TRBJ2-3, with D possibly matching TRBD2 (6 bases). The CDR3 DNA is TGTGCCAGCAGACCGGGACTCTTCACAGATACGCAGTATTTT. This gives the protein CASRPGLFTDTQYF.